Listed below are T cell receptor beta chains from one sample, sequenced in a study of CD8+ T cells in alopecia areata. TCRdb's table, derived via immunoSEQ multiplex PCR, lists solely in-frame clones and lacks some. In the table there are more than 95,000 clones, around 50% of which are singletons. The sample comprised NKG2D-low CD8+ T cells sorted from blood. The receptors here all came from a human donor with alopecia areata. Each CDR3 is given with its conserved first and last residue. Fields, in order: clone size, V gene, D gene, J gene, CDR3 protein, CDR3 DNA. D genes are given only for firm matches. A clone size is listed for some rows: how often the clone was seen (once, few, many), or a class if it is expanded.

clone size: few; V gene: TRBV29-1; D gene: .; J gene: TRBJ1-2; CDR3 protein: CSVEQDIYAGYTF; CDR3 DNA: TGCAGCGTTGAGCAGGATATCTATGCGGGCTACACCTTC
clone size: .; V gene: TRBV27; D gene: .; J gene: TRBJ2-4; CDR3 protein: CASRHGANIQYF; CDR3 DNA: TGTGCCAGTCGGCACGGGGCGAACATTCAGTACTTC
clone size: .; V gene: TRBV4-1; D gene: .; J gene: TRBJ1-1; CDR3 protein: CASSPRPNTEAFF; CDR3 DNA: TGCGCCAGCAGTCCCAGACCGAACACTGAAGCTTTCTTT
clone size: .; V gene: TRBV5-1; D gene: .; J gene: TRBJ2-1; CDR3 protein: CASSLEPPSGASYNEQFF; CDR3 DNA: TGCGCCAGCAGCTTGGAGCCCCCAAGCGGCGCCTCCTACAATGAGCAGTTCTTC
clone size: .; V gene: TRBV11-2; D gene: .; J gene: TRBJ2-7; CDR3 protein: CASSLGSTYEQYF; CDR3 DNA: TGTGCCAGCAGCTTAGGCAGCACCTACGAGCAGTACTTC
clone size: few; V gene: TRBV5-1; D gene: .; J gene: TRBJ2-7; CDR3 protein: CASSLVDSPYEQYF; CDR3 DNA: TGCGCCAGCAGCTTGGTCGACAGCCCCTACGAGCAGTACTTC
clone size: .; V gene: TRBV29-1; D gene: .; J gene: TRBJ2-7; CDR3 protein: CSVVFQGFQAYEQYF; CDR3 DNA: TGCAGCGTTGTGTTTCAGGGGTTCCAAGCCTACGAGCAGTACTTC
clone size: .; V gene: TRBV9; D gene: .; J gene: TRBJ1-1; CDR3 protein: CASSVGIGTEAFF; CDR3 DNA: TGTGCCAGCAGCGTGGGAATTGGGACTGAAGCTTTCTTT
clone size: .; V gene: TRBV29-1; D gene: TRBD2; J gene: TRBJ2-3; CDR3 protein: CSVESLAGGGDTQYF; CDR3 DNA: TGCAGCGTTGAATCACTAGCGGGAGGTGGAGATACGCAGTATTTT
clone size: .; V gene: TRBV27; D gene: .; J gene: TRBJ2-5; CDR3 protein: CASSPDQETQYF; CDR3 DNA: TGTGCCAGCAGTCCCGACCAAGAGACCCAGTACTTC
clone size: .; V gene: TRBV29-1; D gene: .; J gene: TRBJ2-5; CDR3 protein: CSVEGSQTMYQETQYF; CDR3 DNA: TGCAGCGTTGAAGGCTCTCAGACCATGTACCAAGAGACCCAGTACTTC
clone size: .; V gene: TRBV29-1; D gene: TRBD1; J gene: TRBJ2-1; CDR3 protein: CSVGDRVNEQFF; CDR3 DNA: TGCAGCGTAGGGGACAGGGTCAATGAGCAGTTCTTC
clone size: few; V gene: TRBV29-1; D gene: .; J gene: TRBJ1-2; CDR3 protein: CSVEDGGSYGYTF; CDR3 DNA: TGCAGCGTTGAAGATGGGGGCAGCTATGGCTACACCTTC
clone size: .; V gene: TRBV30; D gene: .; J gene: TRBJ2-2; CDR3 protein: CAWGVGPGAGELFF; CDR3 DNA: TGTGCCTGGGGCGTCGGGCCCGGGGCCGGGGAGCTGTTTTTT
clone size: few; V gene: TRBV29-1; D gene: .; J gene: TRBJ1-4; CDR3 protein: CSVVGMGEKLFF; CDR3 DNA: TGCAGCGTTGTAGGGATGGGCGAAAAACTGTTTTTT
clone size: .; V gene: TRBV7-9; D gene: .; J gene: TRBJ1-1; CDR3 protein: CASSSYRGGAEAFF; CDR3 DNA: TGTGCCAGCAGCAGTTACAGAGGAGGGGCTGAAGCTTTCTTT
clone size: few; V gene: TRBV29-1; D gene: .; J gene: TRBJ2-1; CDR3 protein: CSGQGGDLGNEQFF; CDR3 DNA: TGCAGCGGTCAAGGCGGGGACCTTGGCAATGAGCAGTTCTTC
clone size: .; V gene: TRBV5-1; D gene: .; J gene: TRBJ2-7; CDR3 protein: CASSLWTPYEQYF; CDR3 DNA: TGCGCCAGCAGCTTGTGGACGCCCTACGAGCAGTACTTC